This T cell receptor beta chain was identified in a study of T-cell reconstitution after alpha-beta-depleted transplantation in children. Study-wide results and caveats: Several hundred expanded graft clones reportedly supplied alpha-beta T cells about two months after transplant. Surviving recipient T cells and thymic progenitors accounted for the high day-60 TCRbeta diversity observed in some patients.

This CDR3 is built from 12 residues. The germline gives CDR1 MDHEN, CDR2 SYDVKM. V dropped 1 base and J dropped 10 bases, with 8 bases sitting between them. Preparing the TCRbeta library involved the use of unique molecular identifiers. TCRdb processed the PCR reads anew with MiXCR; each CDR3 protein has one entry. Of about 600,000 distinct CDR3 sequences detected, roughly 24% appear once; the ten largest clones hold less than 15%. Comments on this clonotype: No antigen is known for it.

The starting material was PBMCs, mostly from graft donor cells, obtained 360 days after TCRalphabeta/CD19-depleted stem cell transplant. The V and J genes are TRBV28 and TRBJ2-1; D is undetermined. The sequence derives from a boy under two years old who had a stem cell transplant for acute myeloid leukemia, so the T cells may come from the graft donor. DNA of the CDR3: TGTGCCAGCAGTTTATTGCTTGGCGAGCAGTTCTTC. It codes for CASSLLLGEQFF.